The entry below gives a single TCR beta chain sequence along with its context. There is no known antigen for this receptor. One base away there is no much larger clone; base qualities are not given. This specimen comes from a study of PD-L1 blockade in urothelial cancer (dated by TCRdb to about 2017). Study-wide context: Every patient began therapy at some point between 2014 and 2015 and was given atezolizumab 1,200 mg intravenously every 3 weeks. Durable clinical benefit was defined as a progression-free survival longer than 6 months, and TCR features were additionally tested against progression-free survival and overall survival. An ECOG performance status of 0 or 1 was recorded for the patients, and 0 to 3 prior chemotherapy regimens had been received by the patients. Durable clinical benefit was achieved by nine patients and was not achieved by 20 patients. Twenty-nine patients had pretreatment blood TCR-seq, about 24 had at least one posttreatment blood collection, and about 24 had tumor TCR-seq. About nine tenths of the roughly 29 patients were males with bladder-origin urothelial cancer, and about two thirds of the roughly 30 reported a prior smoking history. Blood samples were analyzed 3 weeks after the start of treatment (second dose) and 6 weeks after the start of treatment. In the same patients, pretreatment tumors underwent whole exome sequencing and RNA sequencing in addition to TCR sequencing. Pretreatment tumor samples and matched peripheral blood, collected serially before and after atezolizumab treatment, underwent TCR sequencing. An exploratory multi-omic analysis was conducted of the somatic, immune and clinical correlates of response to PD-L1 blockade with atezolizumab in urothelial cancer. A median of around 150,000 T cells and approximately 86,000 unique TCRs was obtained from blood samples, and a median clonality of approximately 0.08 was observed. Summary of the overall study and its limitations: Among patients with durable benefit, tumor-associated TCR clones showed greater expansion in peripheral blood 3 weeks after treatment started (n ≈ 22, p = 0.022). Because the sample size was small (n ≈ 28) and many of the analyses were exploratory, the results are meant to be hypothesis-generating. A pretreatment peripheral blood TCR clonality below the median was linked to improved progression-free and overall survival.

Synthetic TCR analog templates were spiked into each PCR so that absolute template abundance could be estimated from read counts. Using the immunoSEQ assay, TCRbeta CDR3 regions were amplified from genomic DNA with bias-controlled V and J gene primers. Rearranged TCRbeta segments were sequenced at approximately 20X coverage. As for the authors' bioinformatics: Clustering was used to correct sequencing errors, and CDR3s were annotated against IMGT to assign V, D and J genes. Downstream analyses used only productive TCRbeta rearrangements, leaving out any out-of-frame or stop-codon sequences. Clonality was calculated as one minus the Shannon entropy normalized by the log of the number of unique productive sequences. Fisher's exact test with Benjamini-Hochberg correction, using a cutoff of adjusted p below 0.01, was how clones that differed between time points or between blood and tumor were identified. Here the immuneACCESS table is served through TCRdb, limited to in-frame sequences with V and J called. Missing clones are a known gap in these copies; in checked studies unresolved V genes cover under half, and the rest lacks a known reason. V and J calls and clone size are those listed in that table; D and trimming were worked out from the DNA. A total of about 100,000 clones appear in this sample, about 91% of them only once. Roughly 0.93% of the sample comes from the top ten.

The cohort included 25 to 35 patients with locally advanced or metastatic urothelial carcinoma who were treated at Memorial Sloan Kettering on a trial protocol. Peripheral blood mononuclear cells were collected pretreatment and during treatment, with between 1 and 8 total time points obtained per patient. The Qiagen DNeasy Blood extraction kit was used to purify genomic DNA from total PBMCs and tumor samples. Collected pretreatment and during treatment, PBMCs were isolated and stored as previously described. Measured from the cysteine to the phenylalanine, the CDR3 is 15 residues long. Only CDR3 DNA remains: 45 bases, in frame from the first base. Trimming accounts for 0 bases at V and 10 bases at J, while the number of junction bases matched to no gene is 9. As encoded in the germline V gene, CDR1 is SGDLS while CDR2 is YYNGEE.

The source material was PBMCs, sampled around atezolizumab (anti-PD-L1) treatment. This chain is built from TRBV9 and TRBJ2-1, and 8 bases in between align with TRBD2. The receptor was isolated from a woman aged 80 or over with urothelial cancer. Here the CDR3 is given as CASSVEAVGGREQFF. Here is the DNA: TGTGCCAGCAGCGTAGAAGCGGTTGGCGGGAGGGAGCAGTTCTTC.